Described below is a single T cell receptor (beta chain) sequence and its context. Its antigen is not known. TCRdb keeps only in-frame clones here, not all; method: immunoSEQ multiplex PCR. In the table there are approximately 77,000 clones, roughly nine tenths of which are singletons. These data originate in a study of OX40 agonist ivuxolimab in advanced cancers. For the study at large: Antecedent anti-PD-1, anti-PD-L1 or anti-CTLA-4 therapy was permissible, with roughly 36% having received some. Regarding the study as a whole: Some nonresponders also had low normalized T-cell clonal expansion. On average, CD8+ T cells showed a greater number of expanded clones than CD4+. Both CD4+ and CD8+ T cell populations in blood had undergone clonal expansion by week 6 at 0.1 to 3.0 mg/kg.

CDR1 LGHNA and CDR2 YNFKEQ come from the germline V gene. Trimming removed 0 bases at V and 4 bases at J, with 10 bases between. CDR3 length: 14 amino acids. Here the sequenced sample was CD4+ or CD8+ T cells sorted from blood, taken in a trial of the OX40 agonist ivuxolimab. This TCR derives from an adult with an advanced solid tumor such as melanoma, head and neck, liver or kidney cancer. V usage is TRBV4-2 and J usage is TRBJ2-7; the D gene is possibly TRBD1 (5 bases). The CDR3 sequence is CASSQEGEGYEQYF. The CDR3 DNA sequence: TGTGCCAGCAGCCAAGAAGGGGAAGGGTACGAGCAGTACTTC.